This T cell receptor beta chain was recorded in a study of control samples from healthy donors and cancer patients. Clones were read by immunoSEQ multiplex PCR, and TCRdb kept only the in-frame ones, dropping some. The sample includes about 120,000 clones, approximately 94% of them seen just once. This clone was seen a handful of times. The CDR3 runs to 14 residues. V was trimmed by 5 bases and J by 8 bases, leaving 16 bases between them. CDR1 SGHRS and CDR2 YFSETQ come from the germline V gene. The J gene is TRBJ1-4, the V gene TRBV5-1; D is unclear. This TCR was sampled from a man aged 30-40 years in good health. The sequenced sample was blood. The CDR3 sequence: CASRPTPLEEKLFF. The CDR3 DNA sequence: TGCGCCAGCAGGCCGACTCCACTGGAGGAAAAACTGTTTTTT. Filled out from reference TRBV5-1 and TRBJ1-4, the complete variable domain reads KAGVTQTPRYLIKTRGQQVTLSCSPISGHRSVSWYQQTPGQGLQFLFEYFSETQRNKGNFPGRFSGRQFSNSRSEMNVSTLELGDSALYLCASRPTPLEEKLFFGSGTQLSVL.